This entry describes one T cell receptor beta chain. Its antigen remains undetermined. No clone much larger than this one lies a single base away; base qualities are absent. From a lookup of the germline V gene, CDR1 and CDR2 are MGHRA and YSYEKL. At the junction V is shortened by 0 bases and J by 3 bases, with 9 bases in between. The cysteine opens and the phenylalanine closes a CDR3 of 14 amino acids. Only the CDR3 DNA stays, 42 bases, in frame from base 1. The cohort comprised 550 to 700 healthy bone marrow donors. All cohort members were sampled while nominally healthy, although unrecorded immune exposures were likely present. CMV serostatus was positive for about 300 and negative for about 50% of the roughly 700 cohort members, and was not recorded for this donor. A peripheral blood sample was collected from each donor, and TCR beta sequencing was performed on peripheral blood mononuclear cells. The Qiagen DNeasy Blood Extraction Kit was used to extract genomic DNA from the blood cell samples.

The data originate from a study of cytomegalovirus exposure and HLA in healthy donors (dated by TCRdb to the late 2010s). General notes on the study: An earlier analysis of 587 of the donors reported 250 to 300 Gb of sequence data and around 120 million unique TCR beta sequences obtained from around 190 million T cells. Roughly 300 gigabases of sequencing data and roughly 81 million unique TCR sequences made up an early release that covered several hundred HLA-typed donors. The genetic ancestry cluster associated with self-reported Caucasian donors included 65% to 90% of the 398 genotyped donors. The study aimed to test whether signatures of past pathogen exposure could be identified by cataloging public T cell receptors. The study used immunosequencing to profile the T cell repertoires of 670 or so subjects and linked those repertoires to cytomegalovirus serostatus. Besides the first cohort of more than 650 subjects, a separate validation cohort made up of roughly 120 different subjects was used. High-throughput TCR immunosequencing, statistical association of individual TCRs with disease status, and machine learning were combined to predict cytomegalovirus infection status. To study patterns of TCR occurrence, a later analysis re-analyzed previously published TCR beta repertoires from 600 to 750 donors and added high-resolution HLA genotyping. The later analysis used no new phenotypic data to find candidate immune exposures, relying instead on TCR beta sequences and their occurrence across donors. An earlier analysis of approximately 640 of the donors applied high-throughput TCR beta sequencing to assess whether each TCR beta V gene segment acted as functional or pseudogenic. Donor age, sex, ethnicity and CMV serostatus were compiled alongside the repertoire data. A later genetic analysis took genome-wide SNP genotypes for about three fifths of the 666 donors and used that subset as a discovery cohort. Every repertoire in the discovery cohort had been generated on one and the same sequencing platform. Both class I and class II loci were covered by HLA typing, at four-digit resolution. The number of donors typed differed by locus, with roughly 629-640 for A, B, C, DRB1 and DQB1, roughly 550 for DQA1, 600 to 610 for DPA1, and some 450 for DPB1. About five DR-DQ haplotypes were handled as single units for association and clustering because linkage in the cohort was strong. Among around 400 genotyped donors of the cohort, an average of approximately 240,000 unique TCR beta nucleotide sequences were sequenced per donor, around 20% of them non-productive.

Broad study findings and their caveats: In an earlier analysis of more than 500 of the donors, most TCR beta V segments appeared in productive rearrangements about 87% or about 30% of the time, broadly matching IMGT annotations. A few of the identified cytomegalovirus-associated TCR beta chains were confirmed in vitro to be specific for cytomegalovirus antigens. A further reported finding was that TCR beta sequences accurately predicted the HLA-A and HLA-B alleles for most subjects in the first cohort. A later analysis associated 15,000 or so TCR beta sequences with specific HLA alleles at a false discovery rate of 0.05. Across donors, most TCR sequences were observed very rarely, whereas some public TCRs were present in many individuals. Correlated functional status among segregating V segments might be attributable to linkage disequilibrium, but an unknown experimental factor could not be ruled out. According to a later analysis, most CMV-associated TCR beta chains appeared to be HLA-restricted, and the HLA associations seemed to be driven largely by CMV exposure. In a later analysis, the rate of TCR association differed among HLA loci, with DRB1 alleles having the most associated TCRs and HLA-C alleles having the fewest. Roughly uniform sequencing depth across donors was assumed in presence/absence analyses, although this assumption may not hold. The classifier was reported to diagnose cytomegalovirus status with high specificity and sensitivity in both the original and validation cohorts. The authors suggested that the approach could potentially be extended to other disease states and immunological phenotypes. A later genetic analysis reported fewer N-insertions in productive TCRs among donors in an Asian-associated ancestry cluster than the roughly 700-donor mean. A cluster of highly shared sequence variants was judged likely to represent a technical artifact of the sequencing pipeline. The study gave a list of 150 to 200 TCR beta chains associated with cytomegalovirus. The cohort was sequenced for TCR beta chains only, and without alpha or paired-chain data the features that could be detected were limited. Compared with equally common non-associated chains, HLA-associated TCR beta chains in a later analysis were more clonally expanded and had lower generation probabilities. Immune exposure information for the cohort was limited to CMV serostatus. Because counts were too low, seventeen rarely observed V segments, including chromosome 9 orphons, were left out of the earlier analysis of several hundred of the donors. When HLA alleles, especially DR and DQ, strongly co-occurred, attributing TCR associations to individual alleles was difficult. A later analysis reported that several top co-occurrence clusters appeared linked to parvovirus B19, influenza, CMV and Epstein-Barr virus. The 87-base-pair reads could not distinguish some IMGT-functional V segments, including TRBV6-2 and TRBV6-3, so those segments were excluded. V-gene and J-gene trimming of TCR beta chains was associated with a missense DCLRE1C variant in a later genetic analysis, and the association was replicated in an independent cohort. Because HLA typing was unavailable for some donors at each locus, only the typed subset was used in association tests.

Library preparation employed the immunoSEQ multiplex PCR assay. For the multiplex PCR, a mixture combining 60 forward primers for TCR Vbeta segments and 13 reverse primers for TCR Jbeta segments was used. The CDR3 region of rearranged TCR beta genes was amplified from genomic DNA by a multiplex PCR assay. The Illumina HiSeq System was used to sequence the amplified TCR beta libraries as 87-base-pair reads. The paper's data handling went like this. A later analysis tallied roughly 76 million unique TCR beta chains across the 660 or so repertoires, and roughly 11 million of those chains were shared by two or more donors. Raw reads were error-corrected and collapsed into unique sequences by a nearest-neighbor algorithm in which closely related sequences were merged to remove PCR and sequencing errors. To assign V, D and J gene segments, CDR3 sequences were aligned to IMGT reference sequences. For a sequence to be retained, a match of at least six nucleotides was required to both a V gene segment and a J gene segment. Rearrangements were classified as productive when the CDR3 lacked stop codons and remained in frame with V and J, and all other rearrangements were classified as non-productive. CDR3 was defined according to IMGT convention as the region running from the second conserved V-encoded cysteine to the conserved J-encoded phenylalanine. The earlier analysis of 587 of the donors excluded sequences that lacked an unambiguous match to a single V gene segment. An earlier analysis of 450 to 650 of the donors called V segments functional above 56.7% productive rearrangements and segregating when the between-donor standard deviation exceeded 5%. A statistical classification framework was developed to diagnose cytomegalovirus status using the catalog of TCR beta chain sequences. In a later analysis, TCR nucleotide sequences were compared against IMGT/GENE-DB human TR gene sequences so that V and J genes could be assigned. A later analysis assigned CDR3 sequences and most-parsimonious VDJ recombination scenarios with the TCRdist pipeline. A later analysis defined each TCR beta chain by its CDR3 amino acid sequence plus V-gene family, and excluded reads lacking a unique V-gene family. A later analysis removed 500 to 650 highly shared, low-generation-probability nucleotide sequences to deal with suspected cross-contamination and a sequencing artifact. In a later analysis, a clonal expansion index was calculated for each public chain from normalized within-repertoire ranks of inferred template counts. In a later analysis, generation probabilities were computed using a VDJ recombination model fitted to out-of-frame rearrangements, and the results were checked against IGoR. A later analysis scored TCR-TCR, TCR-HLA and TCR-CMV co-occurrence with hypergeometric tests, applying a repertoire-size bias correction to TCR pairs. A later analysis estimated false discovery rates by permuting HLA or CMV assignments 20 times. A later analysis grouped co-occurring TCRs with DBSCAN, adding TCRdist sequence similarity when clustering within HLA-allele-positive subsets. Repertoires with fewer than 30,000 or more than 120,000 public chains, plus five repertoires with anomalous nucleotide sharing, were excluded from co-occurrence clustering. Imported from immuneACCESS, the table was reduced by TCRdb to in-frame sequences with V and J called. These copies leave out some clones; in studies compared against another copy, an unresolved V gene accounts for under half, and the cause of the remainder is not known. From that table come the V and J calls and clone size; the DNA was used to work out D and trimming. Within this sample are roughly 100,000 clones, with about 60% of them counted one time only. The ten largest make up about 4.9% of the sample.

The sequenced material came from PBMCs. The chain joins TRBV4-1 to TRBJ2-7; no confident D gene assignment can be made. This clonotype originated in a human donor in good health. The DNA reads as follows: TGCGCCAGCAGCCAAGAACACGTCAACTACGAGCAGTACTTC. It codes for CASSQEHVNYEQYF.